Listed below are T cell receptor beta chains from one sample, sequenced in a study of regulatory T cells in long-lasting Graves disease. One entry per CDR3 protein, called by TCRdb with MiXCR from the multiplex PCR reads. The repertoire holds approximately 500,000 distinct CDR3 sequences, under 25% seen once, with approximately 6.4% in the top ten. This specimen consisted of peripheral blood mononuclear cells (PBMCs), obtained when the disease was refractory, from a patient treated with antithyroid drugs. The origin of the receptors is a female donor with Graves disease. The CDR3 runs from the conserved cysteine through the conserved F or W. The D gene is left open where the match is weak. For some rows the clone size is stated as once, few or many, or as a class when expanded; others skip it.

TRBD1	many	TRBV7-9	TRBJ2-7	CASSLSGQGHEQYF	TGTGCCAGCAGCTTATCCGGACAGGGCCACGAGCAGTACTTC
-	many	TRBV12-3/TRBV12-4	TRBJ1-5	CASRGGNQPQHF	TGTGCCAGCAGGGGGGGAAATCAGCCCCAGCATTTT
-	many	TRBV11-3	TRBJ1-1	CASSYDAAQDEAFF	TGTGCCAGCAGCTACGATGCGGCGCAAGATGAAGCTTTCTTT
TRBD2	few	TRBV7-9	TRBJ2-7	CASSPPRGLAYTYEQYF	TGTGCCAGCAGCCCACCCAGAGGACTAGCGTACACCTACGAGCAGTACTTC
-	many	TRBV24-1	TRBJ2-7	CATSEWGSYEQYF	TGTGCCACCAGTGAATGGGGCTCCTACGAGCAGTACTTC
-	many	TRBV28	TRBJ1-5	CASSLGTYQPQHF	TGTGCCAGCAGCTTAGGTACTTATCAGCCCCAGCATTTT
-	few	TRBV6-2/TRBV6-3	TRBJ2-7	CASSPEGRAYEQYF	TGTGCCAGCAGCCCCGAGGGCAGGGCCTACGAGCAGTACTTC
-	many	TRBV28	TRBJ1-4	CASSLGGWEKLFF	TGTGCCAGCAGTTTAGGGGGCTGGGAAAAACTGTTTTTT
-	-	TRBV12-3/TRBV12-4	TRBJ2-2	CASLPDSHGELFF	TGTGCCAGCCTCCCGGACTCCCACGGGGAGCTGTTTTTT
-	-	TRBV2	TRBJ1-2	CASSEQFEIRYGYTF	TGTGCCAGCAGTGAACAGTTTGAGATCCGCTATGGCTACACCTTC
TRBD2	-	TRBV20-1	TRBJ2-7	CSAGTSGASYEQYF	TGCAGTGCTGGGACTAGCGGGGCCTCCTACGAGCAGTACTTC
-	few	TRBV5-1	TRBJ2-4	CASSLGPQGAGNIQYF	TGCGCCAGCAGCTTGGGCCCTCAGGGCGCGGGCAACATTCAGTACTTC
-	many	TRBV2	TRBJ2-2	CASAQNRDMVLDPNTGELFF	TGTGCCAGCGCGCAGAACCGGGACATGGTCCTTGACCCGAACACCGGGGAGCTGTTTTTT
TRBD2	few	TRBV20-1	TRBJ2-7	CSARTSDYEQYF	TGCAGTGCGCGGACTAGCGACTACGAGCAGTACTTC
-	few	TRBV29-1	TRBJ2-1	CSVIRDNEQFF	TGCAGCGTGATCCGGGACAACGAGCAGTTCTTC
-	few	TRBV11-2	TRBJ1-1	CASSERTVPNTEAFF	TGTGCCAGCAGCGAACGGACAGTACCGAACACTGAAGCTTTCTTT
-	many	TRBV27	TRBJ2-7	CASSLTIHSYEQYF	TGTGCCAGCAGTTTAACCATTCACTCCTACGAGCAGTACTTC
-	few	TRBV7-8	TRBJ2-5	CAGSFAGETQYF	TGTGCCGGCAGCTTCGCGGGAGAGACCCAGTACTTC
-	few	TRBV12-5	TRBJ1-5	CARVRGTGLSGNQPQHF	TGTGCTAGGGTCAGGGGAACGGGGCTATCGGGCAATCAGCCCCAGCATTTT
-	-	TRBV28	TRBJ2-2	CASTGVAELFF	TGTGCCAGCACGGGGGTGGCGGAGCTGTTTTTT
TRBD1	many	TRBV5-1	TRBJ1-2	CASSGDRGRSGYTF	TGCGCCAGCAGCGGGGACAGGGGGCGATCCGGCTACACCTTC
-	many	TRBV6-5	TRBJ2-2	CASSYYPTGGELFF	TGTGCCAGCAGTTATTACCCCACAGGTGGGGAGCTGTTTTTT
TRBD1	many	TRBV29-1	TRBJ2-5	CSVPRTGRETQYF	TGCAGCGTTCCCCGGACAGGAAGAGAGACCCAGTACTTC
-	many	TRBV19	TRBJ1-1	CASSSQEGTNTEAFF	TGTGCCAGTAGTAGTCAAGAAGGGACGAACACTGAAGCTTTCTTT
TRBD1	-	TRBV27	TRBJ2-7	CASRTTGGTYEQYF	TGTGCCAGCAGGACGACAGGGGGCACCTACGAGCAGTACTTC
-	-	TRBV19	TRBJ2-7	CASTPEGVDEQYF	TGTGCCAGTACCCCTGAGGGGGTTGACGAGCAGTACTTC
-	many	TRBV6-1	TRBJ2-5	CASRRLGTQYF	TGTGCCAGCAGGCGTCTGGGGACCCAGTACTTC
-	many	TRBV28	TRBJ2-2	CASSLISTGELFF	TGTGCCAGCAGTTTGATAAGCACCGGGGAGCTGTTTTTT